This is a list of T cell receptor beta chains from one sample in a study of T cells during gluten challenge in celiac disease. TCRdb re-called the single-cell sequencing reads with MiXCR, one entry per CDR3 protein. Its table lists around 60 distinct CDR3 sequences. Sequenced material: gluten-specific CD4+ T cells sorted from blood using tetramers, taken at baseline or on day 6, 14 or 28 of gluten challenge (not recorded which). Receptor source: a female donor with celiac disease. Both conserved end residues are part of each CDR3. D genes are given only for firm matches. Clone size, where shown, is once, few, many, or a class for clones that have expanded.

J | length | V | D | size | CDR3 | DNA
TRBJ2-7 | 13 | TRBV28 | - | - | CASSLLQRYEQYF | TGTGCCAGCAGTTTACTACAGCGCTACGAGCAGTACTTC
TRBJ2-1 | 14 | TRBV14 | - | - | CASSPGLVYNEQFF | TGTGCCAGCAGCCCGGGACTTGTCTACAATGAGCAGTTCTTC
TRBJ1-5 | 14 | TRBV11-2 | - | - | CASSPGHSNQPQHF | TGTGCCAGCAGCCCGGGACATAGTAATCAGCCCCAGCATTTT
TRBJ2-1 | 17 | TRBV7-3 | - | hyperexpanded | CASSPLAGGHLRNEQFF | TGTGCCAGCAGCCCATTGGCAGGAGGACACCTTAGGAATGAGCAGTTCTTC
TRBJ1-3 | 14 | TRBV5-6 | - | - | CASSFSPSGNTIYF | TGTGCCAGCAGCTTTTCACCATCTGGAAACACCATATATTTT
TRBJ1-4 | 15 | TRBV28 | TRBD1 | - | CASSLLGQGREKLFF | TGTGCCAGCAGTTTATTGGGACAGGGAAGGGAAAAACTGTTTTTT
TRBJ1-1 | 14 | TRBV7-2 | - | - | CASSFSGGITEAFF | TGTGCCAGCAGCTTCTCTGGGGGTATCACTGAAGCTTTCTTT
TRBJ2-1 | 13 | TRBV19 | - | few | CASSIRVDNEQFF | TGTGCCAGTAGTATCAGGGTGGACAATGAGCAGTTCTTC
TRBJ2-5 | 14 | TRBV29-1 | TRBD2 | - | CSVSQGLGAETQYF | TGCAGCGTCAGCCAGGGACTAGGTGCTGAGACCCAGTACTTC
TRBJ1-2 | 13 | TRBV7-2 | - | - | CASSLRGNYGYTF | TGTGCCAGCAGCTTAAGAGGGAACTATGGCTACACCTTC
TRBJ2-5 | 12 | TRBV5-1 | - | hyperexpanded | CASSWEGETQYF | TGCGCCAGCAGCTGGGAAGGGGAGACCCAGTACTTC
TRBJ2-3 | 16 | TRBV5-1 | TRBD2 | hyperexpanded | CASSHGAAGGADTQYF | TGCGCCAGCAGCCATGGGGCAGCGGGAGGGGCAGATACGCAGTATTTT
TRBJ1-2 | 14 | TRBV6-2/TRBV6-3 | - | - | CASINLQGRYGYTF | TGTGCCAGCATCAACCTACAGGGTCGCTATGGCTACACCTTC
TRBJ1-3 | 14 | TRBV4-2 | - | few | CASSQPGPGNTIYF | TGTGCCAGCAGCCAGCCCGGACCCGGAAACACCATATATTTT
TRBJ1-5 | 15 | TRBV7-3 | - | - | CASSLTGLQNQPQHF | TGTGCCAGCAGCTTAACGGGACTCCAAAATCAGCCCCAGCATTTT
TRBJ1-3 | 16 | TRBV10-3 | - | - | CAISRGGSFSGNTIYF | TGTGCCATCAGTCGGGGGGGGAGCTTCTCTGGAAACACCATATATTTT